This T cell receptor beta chain was recorded in a study of type 1 regulatory T cells. Across the whole study: An in vitro protocol generated T-allo10, a Tr1-enriched, alloantigen-specific CD4 T cell product.

Notes on this clonotype: As yet, its antigen is unknown.

Graft donor-derived T-allo10 cells were described as host-alloantigen-specific, anergic, and alloantigen-specifically suppressive. The CDR3 spans 13 residues. V lost 5 bases, J lost 6 bases, and 5 bases stayed unmatched. One entry per CDR3 protein, called by TCRdb with MiXCR from the reads. The sample has 60,000 to 70,000 distinct CDR3 sequences, around 68% seen once; the top ten hold 7.6%. The TCR was taken from a human donor in good health. The chain couples TRBV12-3 or TRBV12-4 to TRBJ1-1; 8 nucleotides agree with TRBD1. The sample was cultured T cells, either the whole culture or a sorted T cell fraction (not recorded which). Documented subset: Tr1-enriched cell product generated in vitro against host alloantigens. In DNA, the CDR3 is TGTGCCAGCAGTGACAGGGGACGGGCTGAAGCTTTCTTT. It specifies CASSDRGRAEAFF.